These T cell receptor beta chains were read from a single sample in a study of blood T cell repertoires in COVID-19. Method: immunoSEQ multiplex PCR; TCRdb's copy keeps in-frame clones and lacks some. The sample consists of 130,000 to 150,000 clones, around 84% of them appearing once. Sequenced sample: peripheral blood. The receptor source for this set is a woman aged 45-60 years with acute or convalescent COVID-19. Each CDR3 is given with its conserved first and last residue. A D gene is named only where the DNA matches it firmly. A clone size is listed for some rows: how often the clone was seen (once, few, many), or a class if it is expanded.

size	D	V	J	DNA	CDR3
NA	TRBD1	TRBV5-1	TRBJ1-1	TGCGCCAGCAGCTTGGGACAGGGGTACACTGAAGCTTTCTTT	CASSLGQGYTEAFF
NA	NA	TRBV6-5	TRBJ2-1	TGTGCCAGCAGTTACACCCCGGGATCCGATGAGCAGTTCTTC	CASSYTPGSDEQFF
once	TRBD1	TRBV14	TRBJ1-1	TGTGCCAGCAGCCACGGACAGGGGGCTGCGGCTGAAGCTTTCTTT	CASSHGQGAAAEAFF
NA	NA	TRBV6-2/TRBV6-3	TRBJ1-6	TGTGCCAGCAGTTACGCCGATGGCCCAAATTCACCCCTCCACTTT	CASSYADGPNSPLHF
NA	NA	TRBV27	TRBJ1-1	TGTGCCAGCGGCCCACGGACGGGAAACACTGAAGCTTTCTTT	CASGPRTGNTEAFF
NA	TRBD1	TRBV7-9	TRBJ1-1	TGTGCCAGCAGCTTAGAGACGACAGGGGCTTTCTTT	CASSLETTGAFF
NA	NA	TRBV6-5	TRBJ1-5	TGTGCCAGCAGTTACGACCGGAACTATCCCCAGCATTTT	CASSYDRNYPQHF
NA	NA	TRBV7-2	TRBJ2-5	TGTGCCAGCAGCTTAATGGGGGGGGCAGAGACCCAGTACTTC	CASSLMGGAETQYF
NA	NA	TRBV7-7	TRBJ2-3	TGTGCCAGCAGTCTGACCAGCGAGAGCGCAGATACGCAGTATTTT	CASSLTSESADTQYF
NA	NA	TRBV20-1	TRBJ1-1	TGCAGGGCTGCGAGCACTGAAGCTTTCTTT	CRAASTEAFF
NA	NA	TRBV21-1	TRBJ1-6	TGTGCCAGCAGCAAAGTTGCCGGCTTTTTGGAGGGGGCAGGTTCACCCCTCCACTTT	CASSKVAGFLEGAGSPLHF
NA	NA	TRBV7-9	TRBJ1-6	TGTGCCAGCAGCTTCCAAGGGACACCTAATTCACCCCTCCACTTT	CASSFQGTPNSPLHF
NA	TRBD1	TRBV7-9	TRBJ1-4	TGTGCCAGCAGTAGACAGGGGAGTAATGAAAAACTGTTTTTT	CASSRQGSNEKLFF
NA	NA	TRBV4-2	TRBJ1-1	TGTGCCAGCAGCCCTCGGACAGAGAACACTGAAGCTTTCTTT	CASSPRTENTEAFF
NA	TRBD2	TRBV3-1/TRBV3-2	TRBJ2-5	TGTGCGATCAGCACAGCTAGATCCAGGCTAGCGGGGGCCCAAGAGACCCAGTACTTC	CAISTARSRLAGAQETQYF
NA	TRBD1	TRBV6-1	TRBJ2-5	TGTGCCAGCAGATCTACAGGGGCCCAGTACTTC	CASRSTGAQYF
few	TRBD1	TRBV4-2	TRBJ1-6	TGTGCCAGCAGCCAAGATTGGGTGGGACAGGTCAATTCACCCCTCCACTTT	CASSQDWVGQVNSPLHF
NA	TRBD1	TRBV19	TRBJ2-2	TGTGCCAGTAGTATTGGGACAGCGAACACCGGGGAGCTGTTTTTT	CASSIGTANTGELFF
NA	NA	TRBV20-1	TRBJ1-2	TGCAGTGCTAGTACAGGGATCGGCTATGGCTACACCTTC	CSASTGIGYGYTF
once	TRBD1	TRBV5-1	TRBJ1-1	TGCGCCAGCAGCCCCCAAGGACAGGGATGGGCTTTCTTT	CASSPQGQGWAFF
NA	NA	TRBV3-1/TRBV3-2	TRBJ1-2	TGTGCCAGCAGCTTCGGGCAGGGAATGGTAGGCTACACCTTC	CASSFGQGMVGYTF
NA	TRBD1	TRBV5-1	TRBJ2-1	TGCGCCAGCAGCTTTCACCAAAACAGGGGAAATGAGCAGTTCTTC	CASSFHQNRGNEQFF
NA	NA	TRBV5-1	TRBJ2-5	TGCGCCAGCAGCCCCCCTCGTGAGACCCAGTACTTC	CASSPPRETQYF
NA	NA	TRBV13	TRBJ2-1	TGTGCCAGCAGCTTAGTAGGAGGCAATGAGCAGTTCTTC	CASSLVGGNEQFF
NA	TRBD2	TRBV20-1	TRBJ2-1	TGCAGTGCTAGTACTAGCGGGAATGAGCAGTTCTTC	CSASTSGNEQFF
NA	TRBD1	TRBV7-8	TRBJ2-1	TGTGCCAGCAGCGCCCGGGACAGGGGACGCTACAATGAGCAGTTCTTC	CASSARDRGRYNEQFF
NA	NA	TRBV28	TRBJ2-7	TGTGCCAGCAACACAGGGAGGGTAGAGCAGTACTTC	CASNTGRVEQYF
few	TRBD1	TRBV5-6	TRBJ2-7	TGTGCCAGCAGCGGGGACAGCTACGAGCAGTACTTC	CASSGDSYEQYF
NA	NA	TRBV6-5	TRBJ1-6	TGTGCCAGCAGCCGGAGACTTAATTCACCCCTCCACTTT	CASSRRLNSPLHF
NA	TRBD2	TRBV3-1/TRBV3-2	TRBJ2-7	TGTGCCAGCAGCCGGGGGGGATACGAGCAGTACTTC	CASSRGGYEQYF
NA	NA	TRBV30	TRBJ2-3	TGTGCCTGGAGGTTCAGAACACACACGCAGTATTTT	CAWRFRTHTQYF
NA	TRBD1	TRBV4-3	TRBJ2-1	TGCGCCAGCAGCCAAACCGGGACAGGGGGGAATGAGCAGTTCTTC	CASSQTGTGGNEQFF
NA	NA	TRBV6-1	TRBJ1-5	TGTGCCAGCAGTGAATTTCAAGCAAATCAGCCCCAGCATTTT	CASSEFQANQPQHF
many	NA	TRBV27	TRBJ1-5	TGTGCCAGCGGCATACAGGGTGTTCAGCCCCAGCATTTT	CASGIQGVQPQHF
NA	NA	TRBV9	TRBJ2-2	TGTGCCAGCAGCGTAGACCAGCGGAGGAACACCGGGGAGCTGTTTTTT	CASSVDQRRNTGELFF
NA	TRBD1	TRBV6-5	TRBJ1-3	TGTGCCAGCAGTTCCGATACAGGGGCGCGAAACACCATATATTTT	CASSSDTGARNTIYF
NA	TRBD1	TRBV6-5	TRBJ1-2	TGTGCCAGCAGTTACCGGGCAGGGGGTAACTATGGCTACACCTTC	CASSYRAGGNYGYTF
NA	NA	TRBV6-6	TRBJ1-5	TGTGCCAGCAGTTACGGGGAGGGCAAAATCCAGCCCCAGCATTTT	CASSYGEGKIQPQHF
NA	TRBD1	TRBV5-6	TRBJ1-1	TGTGCCAGCAGCCTACAGGGGAGCGGCACTGAAGCTTTCTTT	CASSLQGSGTEAFF
NA	TRBD2	TRBV19	TRBJ2-5	TGTGCCAGTAGATTCGGGGGGGAAGAGACCCAGTACTTC	CASRFGGEETQYF
NA	NA	TRBV3-1/TRBV3-2	TRBJ1-3	TGTGCCAGCAGCCAAGGAGGAGGCTCTGGAAACACCATATATTTT	CASSQGGGSGNTIYF
NA	NA	TRBV11-3	TRBJ1-1	TGTGCCAGCAGCTTAGTACTCTGGACTGAAGCTTTCTTT	CASSLVLWTEAFF
NA	TRBD1	TRBV19	TRBJ1-6	TGTGCCAGTAGTACCCACAGGGGAGGCTCCTATAATTCACCCCTCCACTTT	CASSTHRGGSYNSPLHF
NA	NA	TRBV19	TRBJ1-6	TGTGCCAGTAGTATTAGACAGGAGGATTCACCCCTCCACTTT	CASSIRQEDSPLHF
once	NA	TRBV9	TRBJ2-2	TGTGCCAGCAGCGCCGTAGATTCCGGGGAGCTGTTTTTT	CASSAVDSGELFF